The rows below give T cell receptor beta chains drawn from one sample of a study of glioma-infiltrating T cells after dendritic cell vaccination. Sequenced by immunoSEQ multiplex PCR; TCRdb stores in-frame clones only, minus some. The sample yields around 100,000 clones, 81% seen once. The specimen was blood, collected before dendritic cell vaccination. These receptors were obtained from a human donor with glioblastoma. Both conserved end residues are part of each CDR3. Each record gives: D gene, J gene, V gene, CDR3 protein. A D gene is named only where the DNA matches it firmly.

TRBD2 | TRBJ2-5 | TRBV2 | CASSATLTSGGLQETQYF
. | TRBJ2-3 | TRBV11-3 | CASSAGLVGTQYF
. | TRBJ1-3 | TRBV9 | CASSVPSSGNTIYF
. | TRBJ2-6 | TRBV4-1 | CASSQDKNLGGGANVLTF
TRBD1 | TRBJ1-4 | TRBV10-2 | CASSEPQQGEKLFF
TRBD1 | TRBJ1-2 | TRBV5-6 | CASSLDAGGYGYTF
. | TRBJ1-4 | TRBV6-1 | CASRPQATNEKLFF
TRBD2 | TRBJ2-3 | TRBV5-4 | CASSLGLAGGTDTQYF
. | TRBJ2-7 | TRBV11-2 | CASSFRVNYEQYF
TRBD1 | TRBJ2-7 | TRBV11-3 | CASSPGQGRSSYEQYF
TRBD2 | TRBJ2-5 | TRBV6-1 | CASSGLAGGQETQYF
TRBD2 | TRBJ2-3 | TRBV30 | CAWSKLAGGADTQYF
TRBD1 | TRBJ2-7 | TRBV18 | CASSPGQGLMYEQYF
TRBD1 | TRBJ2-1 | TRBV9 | CASSRRNRGPEQFF
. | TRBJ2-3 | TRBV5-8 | CASRLGLATDTQYF
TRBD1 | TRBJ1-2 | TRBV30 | CAWSVLVGGGGYTF
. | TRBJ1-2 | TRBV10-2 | CASSEGQGLYGYTF
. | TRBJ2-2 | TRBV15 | CATSRGVREAGELFF
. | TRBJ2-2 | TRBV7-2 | CASSPQGSGELFF
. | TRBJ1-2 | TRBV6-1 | CASTLNTQDYGYTF
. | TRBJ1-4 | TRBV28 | CASSFGGGRRYNEKLFF
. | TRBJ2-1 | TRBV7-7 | CASSLGKGNEQFF
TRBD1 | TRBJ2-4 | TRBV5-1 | CASSRDRGVNIQYF
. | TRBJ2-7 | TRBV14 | CASSPGRTNLYEQYF
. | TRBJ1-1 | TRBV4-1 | CASSQSGAEAFF
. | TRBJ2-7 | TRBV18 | CASSPRQSHEQYF
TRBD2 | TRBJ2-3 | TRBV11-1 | CASSPRGRGLTDTQYF
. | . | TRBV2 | CASRSGYYEQYF
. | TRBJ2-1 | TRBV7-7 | CASSPTSTGIQQFF
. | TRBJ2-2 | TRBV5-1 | CASSLDGTLESPGELFF
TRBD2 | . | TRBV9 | CASSVEFGGDSYEQYF
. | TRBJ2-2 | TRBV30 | CAWSVGGAGELFF
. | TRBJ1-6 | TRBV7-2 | CASSLEGGINSPLHF
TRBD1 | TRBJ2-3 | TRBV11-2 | CASSRTGPTDTQYF
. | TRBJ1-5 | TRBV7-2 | CASSPWAGWNQPQHF
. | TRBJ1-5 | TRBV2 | CASSRANQPQHF
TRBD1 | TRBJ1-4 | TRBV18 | CASSDVSTGDEKLFF
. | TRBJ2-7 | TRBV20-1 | CSARDSWEQYF
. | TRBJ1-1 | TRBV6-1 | CASTYGLNTEAFF
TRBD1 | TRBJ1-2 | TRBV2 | CASSGQGRLGYTF
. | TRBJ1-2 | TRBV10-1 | CASSGSHNYGYTF
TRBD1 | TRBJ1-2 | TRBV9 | CASSGTGSYGYTF
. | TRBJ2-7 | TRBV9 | CASSVAFGDEQYF
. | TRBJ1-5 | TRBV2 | CASSESYSNQPQHF
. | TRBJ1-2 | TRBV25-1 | CANPGPAYGYTF
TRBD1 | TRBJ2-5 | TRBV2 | CASSLDRGSGGVYQETQYF